Here is one TCR beta chain with its context. The antigen remains unidentified. The CDR3 extends over 12 amino acids. Germline lookup yields CDR1 SGHDT and CDR2 YYEEEE. V shed 0 bases and J shed 8 bases, with 8 bases lying between them. The record originates from a study of shared clonotypes between healthy human individuals. Points from the study as a whole: In general, naive subsets displayed greater estimated richness than memory subsets did.

The data were produced by immunoSEQ multiplex PCR, yet TCRdb's version contains in-frame clones alone and is incomplete. The top ten clones hold over 0.09% of a sample with hundreds of thousands of clones, 85% to 95% of them seen once. As defined, naive CD8 cells were CD45RO-negative and positively selected for CCR7, with terminally differentiated effector memory CD45RA+ cells excluded. The clonotype comes from a woman in her 30s in good health. What was sequenced was naive CD8+ T cells sorted from blood. The chain links TRBV5-6 to TRBJ1-2; D is perhaps TRBD1 (5 bases). In nucleotides, the CDR3 is TGTGCCAGCAGCTTGGCCCCAGGGGGCTACACCTTC. The encoded protein is CASSLAPGGYTF.